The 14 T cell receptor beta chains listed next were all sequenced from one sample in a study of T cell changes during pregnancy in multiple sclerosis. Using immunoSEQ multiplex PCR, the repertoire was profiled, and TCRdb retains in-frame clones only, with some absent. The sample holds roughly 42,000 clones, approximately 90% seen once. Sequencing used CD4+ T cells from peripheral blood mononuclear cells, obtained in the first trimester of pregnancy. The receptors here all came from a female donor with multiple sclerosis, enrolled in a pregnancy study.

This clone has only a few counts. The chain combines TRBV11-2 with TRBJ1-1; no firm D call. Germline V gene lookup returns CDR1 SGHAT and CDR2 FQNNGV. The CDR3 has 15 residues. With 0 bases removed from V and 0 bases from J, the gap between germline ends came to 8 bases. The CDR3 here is CASSLETGLNTEAFF. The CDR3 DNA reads TGTGCCAGCAGCTTAGAAACGGGGTTGAACACTGAAGCTTTCTTT.

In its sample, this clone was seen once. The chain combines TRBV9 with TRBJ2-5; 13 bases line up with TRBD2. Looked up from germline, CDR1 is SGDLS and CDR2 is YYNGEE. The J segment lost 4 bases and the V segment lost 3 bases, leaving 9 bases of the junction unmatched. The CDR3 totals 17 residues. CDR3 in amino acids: CASSAGTSGKYGETQYF. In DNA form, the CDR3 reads TGTGCCAGCAGCGCCGGGACTAGCGGGAAGTATGGAGAGACCCAGTACTTC.

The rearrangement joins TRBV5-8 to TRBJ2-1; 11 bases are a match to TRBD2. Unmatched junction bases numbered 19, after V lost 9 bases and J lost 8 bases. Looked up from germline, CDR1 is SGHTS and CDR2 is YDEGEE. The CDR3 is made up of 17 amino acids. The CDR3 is CANPGISGRATLYEQFF. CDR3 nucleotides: TGTGCCAACCCCGGTATTAGCGGGAGGGCCACTTTGTATGAGCAGTTCTTC.

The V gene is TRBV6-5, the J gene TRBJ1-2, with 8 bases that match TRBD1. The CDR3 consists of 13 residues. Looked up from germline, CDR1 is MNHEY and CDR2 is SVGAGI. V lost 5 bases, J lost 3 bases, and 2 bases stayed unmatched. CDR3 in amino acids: CASSKTGDYGYTF. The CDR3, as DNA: TGTGCCAGCAGTAAGACAGGGGACTATGGCTACACCTTC.

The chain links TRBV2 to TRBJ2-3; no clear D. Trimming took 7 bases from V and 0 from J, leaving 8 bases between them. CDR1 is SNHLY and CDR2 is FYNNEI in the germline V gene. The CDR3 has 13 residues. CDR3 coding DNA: TGTGCCAGCACCGGCGGTAGCACAGATACGCAGTATTTT. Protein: CASTGGSTDTQYF. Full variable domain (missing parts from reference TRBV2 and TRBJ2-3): EPEVTQTPSHQVTQMGQEVILRCVPISNHLYFYWYRQILGQKVEFLVSFYNNEISEKSEIFDDQFSVERPDGSNFTLKIRSTKLEDSAMYFCASTGGSTDTQYFGPGTRLTVL.

CDR3 in amino acids: CSVGVVSYEQYF. In DNA, the CDR3 is TGCAGCGTGGGAGTGGTCTCCTACGAGCAGTACTTC. The V gene is TRBV29-1, the J gene TRBJ2-7; D possibly corresponds to TRBD2 (5 bases). V shed 6 bases and J shed 0 bases, with 9 bases lying between them. Germline assignment: CDR1 SQVTM and CDR2 ANQGSEA. This CDR3 has 12 residues.

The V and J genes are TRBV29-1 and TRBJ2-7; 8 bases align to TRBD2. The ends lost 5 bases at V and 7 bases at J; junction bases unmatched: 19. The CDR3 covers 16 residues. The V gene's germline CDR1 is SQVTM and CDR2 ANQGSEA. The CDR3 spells CSVWGPSGSALEEQYF. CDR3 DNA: TGCAGCGTTTGGGGGCCGAGCGGGAGTGCCCTCGAGGAGCAGTACTTC.

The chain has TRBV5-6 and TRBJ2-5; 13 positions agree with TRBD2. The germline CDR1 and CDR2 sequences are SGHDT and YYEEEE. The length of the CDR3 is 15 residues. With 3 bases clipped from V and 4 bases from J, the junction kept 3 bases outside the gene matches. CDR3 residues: CASSYGLAGVETQYF. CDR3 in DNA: TGTGCCAGCAGCTACGGACTAGCGGGAGTAGAGACCCAGTACTTC.

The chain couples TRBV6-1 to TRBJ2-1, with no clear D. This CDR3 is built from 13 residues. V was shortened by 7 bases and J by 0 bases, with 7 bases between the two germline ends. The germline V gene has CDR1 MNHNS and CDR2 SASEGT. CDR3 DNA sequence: TGTGCCAGCACCGACAACTCCTACAATGAGCAGTTCTTC. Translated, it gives CASTDNSYNEQFF.

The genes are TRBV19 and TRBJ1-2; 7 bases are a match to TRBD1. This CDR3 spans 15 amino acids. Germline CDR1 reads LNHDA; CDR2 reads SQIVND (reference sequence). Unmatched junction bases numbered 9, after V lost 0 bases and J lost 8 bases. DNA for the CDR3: TGTGCCAGTAGTATAGAGGGGACAGCACCGTTAGGCTACACCTTC. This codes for CASSIEGTAPLGYTF.

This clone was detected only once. This chain's CDR3 is CASSLGGARGELFF. CDR3 in DNA: TGTGCCAGCAGCTTAGGCGGGGCGCGCGGGGAGCTGTTTTTT. The gene calls are TRBV7-2 and TRBJ2-2; D may be TRBD2 (6 bases). The CDR3 is made up of 14 amino acids. V lost 1 base and J 7 bases, leaving 10 bases between the germline ends. Germline CDR1 is SGHTA and CDR2 is FQGNSA.

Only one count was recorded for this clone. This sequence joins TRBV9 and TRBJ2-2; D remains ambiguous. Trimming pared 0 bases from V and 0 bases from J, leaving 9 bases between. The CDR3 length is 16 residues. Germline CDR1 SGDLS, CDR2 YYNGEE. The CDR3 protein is CASSVDPGANTGELFF. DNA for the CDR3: TGTGCCAGCAGCGTAGATCCAGGCGCGAACACCGGGGAGCTGTTTTTT.

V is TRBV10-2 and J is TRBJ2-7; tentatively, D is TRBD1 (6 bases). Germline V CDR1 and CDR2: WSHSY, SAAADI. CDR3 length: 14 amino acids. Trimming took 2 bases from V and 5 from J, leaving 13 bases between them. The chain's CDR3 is CASSEPTGDDEQYF. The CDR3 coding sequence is TGCGCCAGCAGTGAGCCGACAGGTGACGACGAGCAGTACTTC.

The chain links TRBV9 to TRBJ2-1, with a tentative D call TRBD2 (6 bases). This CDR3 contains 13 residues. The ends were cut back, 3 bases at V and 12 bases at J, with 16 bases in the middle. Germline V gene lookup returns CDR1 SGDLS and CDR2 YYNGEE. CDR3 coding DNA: TGTGCCAGCAGCGCCTTGGACTATGCTCGGCAGTTCTTC. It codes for CASSALDYARQFF.